The entry below describes one T cell receptor (beta chain). The antigen is not known. These data belong to a study of Ad26.COV2.S vaccination and SARS-CoV-2 variants. Study summary: Doses of Ad26.COV2.S were injected into muscle once or twice, 56 days apart.

Findings and limits, study-wide: Measurements of TCR breadth and depth may have given underestimates of the total T cell responses. Substantial breadth in spike-specific CD8+ and CD4+ T cell responses was reportedly seen after vaccination. Vaccine recipients had higher spike-specific TCR breadth than placebo recipients.

The treatment was: roughly 20 received Ad26.COV2.S at low or high dose, single or two shots; 5 received placebo; per-sample allocation not given. Vaccine and placebo recipients were sampled on day 63 after the first injection. The CDR3 contains 13 residues. CDR1 is ENHRY, CDR2 SYGVKD, per germline. Only in-frame clones appear in the TCRdb table, and some are missing; sequencing was by immunoSEQ multiplex PCR. Of some 480,000 clones listed, around 85% are singletons. The rearrangement uses TRBV10-3 and TRBJ1-2; D uncertain. This receptor was identified in a person between 18 and 60 years old who received the Ad26.COV2.S COVID-19 vaccine or a placebo. This sample comprised peripheral blood, obtained in a trial of Ad26.COV2.S vaccine versus placebo. CDR3 protein: CALSVRLDYGYTF. CDR3 DNA sequence: TGTGCATTGTCGGTTAGATTAGACTATGGCTACACCTTC.